The present entry profiles one TCR beta chain with its context. Its target is unknown. V gave up 10 bases and J gave up 2 bases, with 13 bases separating them. The germline V gene encodes CDR1 SGHTS and CDR2 YDEGEE. The length of the CDR3 is 12 residues. Assay: immunoSEQ multiplex PCR; the TCRdb copy retains only in-frame clones and omits some. The profile covers some 550,000 clones, with approximately 97% appearing a single time and around 0.058% taken by the ten largest. The entry originates in a study of shared clonotypes between healthy human individuals. Whole-study findings and limits: Investigators collected only blood, and repertoires in tissues likely differ.

Sequenced input: naive CD4+ T cells sorted from blood. The sample's subset: CD45RA+ positively selected. This sequence originates from a woman between 25 and 40 years old in good health. This chain connects TRBV5-8 to TRBJ2-7; D may be TRBD1 (5 bases). In nucleotides, the CDR3 is TGTGCCTCCTCCAGGGTGACCTACGAGCAGTACTTC. This sequence encodes CASSRVTYEQYF. Full variable domain (rest looked up from reference TRBV5-8 and TRBJ2-7): EAGVTQSPTHLIKTRGQQATLRCSPISGHTSVYWYQQALGLGLQFLLWYDEGEERNRGNFPPRFSGRQFPNYSSELNVNALELEDSALYLCASSRVTYEQYFGPGTRLTVT.